This paragraph reports one T cell receptor (beta chain). The CDR3 is made up of 15 amino acids. Germline V lookup: CDR1 SEHNR, CDR2 FQNEAQ (reference sequence). V lost 4 bases to trimming and J lost 4 bases, with 14 bases between them. The sample originates from a study of shared clonotypes between healthy human individuals. TCRdb keeps only in-frame clones here, not all; method: immunoSEQ multiplex PCR. Here the sample spans millions of clones, approximately 95% being singletons. The V call is TRBV7-9, the J call TRBJ1-3; D call uncertain. The sequence was collected from a man aged 18 to 35 in good health. Some clones in this sample may be carry-over from other donors' samples. Sequenced input: naive CD4+ T cells from PBMCs. Subset denoted: CD45RA+ positively selected. The CDR3, as DNA: TGTGCCAGCAGCTACGACTCCCTGGGGGGAAACACCATATATTTT. This codes for CASSYDSLGGNTIYF. Looking up the rest from reference TRBV7-9 and TRBJ1-3 gives the full variable domain: DTGVSQNPRHKITKRGQNVTFRCDPISEHNRLYWYRQTLGQGPEFLTYFQNEAQLEKSRLLSDRFSAERPKGSFSTLEIQRTEQGDSAMYLCASSYDSLGGNTIYFGEGSWLTVV.